Described below is a single TCR beta chain sequence and its context. This clonotype was picked up many times. Its antigen is still unknown. No much larger clone exists at a distance of one base, and base qualities are not known. To demonstrate the VDJtools post-analysis software, the study profiled TCR beta repertoires from the peripheral blood of 10 to 15 young patients with multiple sclerosis. The multiple sclerosis patients were children and adolescents between about 6 and 15 years of age. This sample is part of a study of post-analysis software for immune sequencing data (dated by TCRdb to the mid-2010s). Describing the broader study: Disease courses on record covered relapsing-remitting, secondary progressive and progressive-relapsing multiple sclerosis, though some patients had no subtype annotation. The patient repertoires were compared against approximately ten previously published healthy control repertoires obtained from donors aged roughly 6 to 25 years. A subset of samples was prepared in parallel using single-end sample barcoding, then pooled and co-amplified after Illumina adapter ligation.

Preparation of the library involved PCR. TCRdb shows the sequencer as Illumina HiSeq 2500. Unique molecular identifiers were incorporated into TCR beta cDNA libraries to reduce PCR and sequencing biases. Every 1 to 10 million input T cells yielded roughly 0.5 million cDNA molecules, meaning each molecule approximated one T cell. The patient libraries were prepared and sequenced using the same protocol as the earlier healthy control dataset. Within a given batch, samples were prepared together, multiplexed and sequenced on the same HiSeq lane. The study's processing was this. MIGEC handled the raw barcoded reads, throwing out single-read molecular identifier groups before consensus assembly and CDR3 extraction. Clonotype tables were post-analysed with VDJtools, normalizing diversity by down-sampling all datasets to the smallest sample size. In repertoire overlap clustering, CDR3 amino acid sequences, but not nucleotide sequences, were matched to correct batch-related cross-sample contamination. TCRdb redid the processing of the public reads, applying fastp at Q25 and MiXCR, and retained in-frame beta chains. CDR3 protein duplicates are merged, each entry listing the most common genes and DNA. The V and J calls and clone size are TCRdb's, not the authors'. Across this sample there are hundreds of thousands of distinct CDR3 sequences, with around 27% seen only once. The ten largest make up around 0.56% of the sample.

From its cysteine to its phenylalanine, the CDR3 spans 15 amino acids. Just the 45-base CDR3 DNA is kept, in frame starting at base 1. The paper's findings and limits, for the study overall: The multiple sclerosis patient group was slightly younger than the control group. Significantly higher frequencies in patients than in controls were found for a handful of TRBV segments, including TRBV5-6, TRBV5-1 and TRBV20-1. Strong co-clustering of samples prepared in the same batch was shown by direct clustering with F measure, prompting a batch-effect correction. Compared with controls, multiple sclerosis patients had significantly lower normalized Chao1 diversity, a finding suggesting substantial peripheral T-cell clonal expansion.

The sample was blood. The TCR was taken from a girl aged 10 to 17 with multiple sclerosis. Here the chain combines TRBV21-1 and TRBJ2-5. TRBV21-1 is annotated as a pseudogene. CDR3 sequence: CAGRSRRTVRETQYF. Here is the DNA: TGTGCCGGCCGGAGTAGGCGGACCGTCCGGGAGACCCAGTACTTC.